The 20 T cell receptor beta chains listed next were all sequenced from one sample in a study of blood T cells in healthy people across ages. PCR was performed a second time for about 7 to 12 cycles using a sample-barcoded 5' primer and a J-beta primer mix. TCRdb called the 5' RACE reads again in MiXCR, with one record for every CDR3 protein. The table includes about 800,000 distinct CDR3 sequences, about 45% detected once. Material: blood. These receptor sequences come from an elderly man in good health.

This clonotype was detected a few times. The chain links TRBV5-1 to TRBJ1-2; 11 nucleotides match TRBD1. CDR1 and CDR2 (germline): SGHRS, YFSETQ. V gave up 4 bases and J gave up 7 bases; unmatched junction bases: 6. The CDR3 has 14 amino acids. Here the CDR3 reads CASSREDRGLGYTF. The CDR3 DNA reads TGCGCCAGCAGCAGAGAGGACAGGGGGCTTGGCTACACCTTC.

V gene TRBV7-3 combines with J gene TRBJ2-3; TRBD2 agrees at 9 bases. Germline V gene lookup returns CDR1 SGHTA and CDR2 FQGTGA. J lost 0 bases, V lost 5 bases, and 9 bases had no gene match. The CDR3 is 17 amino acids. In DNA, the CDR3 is TGTGCCAGCAGCCCCGCGGGACTAGCAGATAGCACAGATACGCAGTATTTT. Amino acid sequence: CASSPAGLADSTDTQYF.

CDR3 residues: CASTQTAEYGYTF. In DNA, the CDR3 is TGTGCCAGTACTCAGACAGCCGAGTATGGCTACACCTTC. The chain has TRBV19 and TRBJ1-2; possibly TRBD1 for D (5 bases). The CDR3 contains 13 residues. Trimming removed 7 bases at V and 5 bases at J, with 14 bases between. CDR1 is LNHDA, CDR2 SQIVND, per germline (reference sequence).

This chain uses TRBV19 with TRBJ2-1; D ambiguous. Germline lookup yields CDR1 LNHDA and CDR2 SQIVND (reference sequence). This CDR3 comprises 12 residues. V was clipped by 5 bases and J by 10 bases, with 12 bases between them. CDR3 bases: TGTGCCAGTAGTGGATCATTGGGGGAGCAGTTCTTC. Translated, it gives CASSGSLGEQFF.

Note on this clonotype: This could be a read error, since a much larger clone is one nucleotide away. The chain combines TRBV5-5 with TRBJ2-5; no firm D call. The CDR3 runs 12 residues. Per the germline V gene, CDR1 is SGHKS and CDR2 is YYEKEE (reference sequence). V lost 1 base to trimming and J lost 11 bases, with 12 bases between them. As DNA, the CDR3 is TGTGCCAGCAGCTTGAATGGGGTAAAGCAGTACTTC. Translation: CASSLNGVKQYF.

Here the CDR3 reads CASSLGDGRLGAEAFF. The CDR3, as DNA: TGCGCCAGCAGCTTGGGGGACGGACGTTTAGGAGCTGAAGCTTTCTTT. This chain uses TRBV5-1 with TRBJ1-1, with a possible D match to TRBD1 (5 bases). This CDR3 has 16 amino acids. The germline CDR1 and CDR2 sequences are SGHRS and YFSETQ. Trimming took 0 bases from V and 6 from J, leaving 18 bases between them.

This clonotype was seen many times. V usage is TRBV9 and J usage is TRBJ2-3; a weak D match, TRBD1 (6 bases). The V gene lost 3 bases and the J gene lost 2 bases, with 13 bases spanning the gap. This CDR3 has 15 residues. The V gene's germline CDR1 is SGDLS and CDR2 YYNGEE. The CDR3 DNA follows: TGTGCCAGCAGCGCATGGGGGCAGTACACAGATACGCAGTATTTT. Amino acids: CASSAWGQYTDTQYF.

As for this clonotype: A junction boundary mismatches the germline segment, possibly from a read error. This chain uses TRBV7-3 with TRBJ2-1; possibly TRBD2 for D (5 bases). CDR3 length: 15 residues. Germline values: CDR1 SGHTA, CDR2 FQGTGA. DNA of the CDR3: TGTGCCTGCAGCTTCCCAACTAGTTCCTACAATGAGCAGTTCTTC. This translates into CACSFPTSSYNEQFF.

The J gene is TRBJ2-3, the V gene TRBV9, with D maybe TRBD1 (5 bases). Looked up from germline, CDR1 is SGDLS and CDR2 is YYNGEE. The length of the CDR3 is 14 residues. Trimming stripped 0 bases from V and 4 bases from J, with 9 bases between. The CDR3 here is CASSVEAGPDTQYF. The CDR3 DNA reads TGTGCCAGCAGCGTAGAGGCAGGGCCAGATACGCAGTATTTT.

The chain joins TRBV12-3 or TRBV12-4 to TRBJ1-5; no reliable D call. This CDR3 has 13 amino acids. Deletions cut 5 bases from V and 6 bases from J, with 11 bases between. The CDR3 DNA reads TGTGCCAGCAGTCTCACTGGAGGTCAGCCCCAGCATTTT. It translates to CASSLTGGQPQHF.

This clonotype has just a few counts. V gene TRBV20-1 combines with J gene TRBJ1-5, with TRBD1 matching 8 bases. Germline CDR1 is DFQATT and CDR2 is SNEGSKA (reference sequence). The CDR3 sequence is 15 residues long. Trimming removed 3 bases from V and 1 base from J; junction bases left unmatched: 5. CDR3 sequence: CSASPRTGSNQPQHF. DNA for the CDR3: TGCAGTGCTAGCCCGAGGACAGGGAGCAATCAGCCCCAGCATTTT.

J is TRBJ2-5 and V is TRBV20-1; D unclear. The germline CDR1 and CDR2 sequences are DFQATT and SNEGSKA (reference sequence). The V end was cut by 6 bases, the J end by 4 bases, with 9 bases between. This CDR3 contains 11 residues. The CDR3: CSAPLIETQYF. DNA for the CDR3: TGCAGTGCACCCCTGATAGAGACCCAGTACTTC.

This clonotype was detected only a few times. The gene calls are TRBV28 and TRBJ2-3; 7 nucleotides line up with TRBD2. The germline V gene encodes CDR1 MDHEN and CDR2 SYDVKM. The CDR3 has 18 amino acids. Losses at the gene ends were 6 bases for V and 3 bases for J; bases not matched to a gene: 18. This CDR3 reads CASSPAGFGGSSTDTQYF. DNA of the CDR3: TGTGCCAGCAGCCCCGCAGGGTTCGGCGGGAGTTCTACAGATACGCAGTATTTT.

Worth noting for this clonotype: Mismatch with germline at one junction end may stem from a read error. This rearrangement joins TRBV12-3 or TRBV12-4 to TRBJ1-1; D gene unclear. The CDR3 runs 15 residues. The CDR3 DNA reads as TGTGCCAGCAGTGATCGCCGAGAGTGGAGCACTGGAGCTTTCTTT. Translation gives CASSDRREWSTGAFF.

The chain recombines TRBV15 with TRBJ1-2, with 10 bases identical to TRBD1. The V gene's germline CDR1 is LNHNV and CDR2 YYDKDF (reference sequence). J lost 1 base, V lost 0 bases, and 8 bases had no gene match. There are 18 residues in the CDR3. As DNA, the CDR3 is TGTGCCACCAGCAGAGATGGTTGGACAGGGGGTGATAACTATGGCTACACCTTC. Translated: CATSRDGWTGGDNYGYTF.

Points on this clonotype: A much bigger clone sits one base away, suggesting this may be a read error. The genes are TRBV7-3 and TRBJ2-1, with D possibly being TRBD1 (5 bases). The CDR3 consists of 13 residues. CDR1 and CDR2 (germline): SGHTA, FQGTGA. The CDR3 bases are TGTGCCGGCAGCCCCCGGCAGGGCAATGAGCAGTTCTTC. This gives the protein CAGSPRQGNEQFF.

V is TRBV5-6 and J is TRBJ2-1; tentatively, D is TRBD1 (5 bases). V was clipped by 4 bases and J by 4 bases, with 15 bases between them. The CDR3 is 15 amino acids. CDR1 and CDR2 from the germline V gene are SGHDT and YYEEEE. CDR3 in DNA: TGTGCCAGCAGCCCTAGGGGCGCAGTATACAATGAGCAGTTCTTC. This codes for CASSPRGAVYNEQFF.

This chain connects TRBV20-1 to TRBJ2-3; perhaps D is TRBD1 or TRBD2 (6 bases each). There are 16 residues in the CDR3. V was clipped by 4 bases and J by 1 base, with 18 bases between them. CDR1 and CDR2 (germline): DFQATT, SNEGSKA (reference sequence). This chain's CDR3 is CSAITTSGARTDTQYF. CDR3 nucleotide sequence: TGCAGTGCTATAACCACCTCGGGGGCCCGCACAGATACGCAGTATTTT.

CDR3 DNA: TGTGCTAGTGGTACCGGACAGACTTACCAAGAGACCCAGTACTTC. Encoded protein: CASGTGQTYQETQYF. The J gene is TRBJ2-5, the V gene TRBV12-5, with D possibly TRBD1 on 6 matching bases. Germline V gene sequence: CDR1 LGHNT, CDR2 FRNRAP. Trimming shortened V by 5 bases and J by 0 bases, and 13 bases separated the two germline ends. This CDR3 spans 15 amino acids.

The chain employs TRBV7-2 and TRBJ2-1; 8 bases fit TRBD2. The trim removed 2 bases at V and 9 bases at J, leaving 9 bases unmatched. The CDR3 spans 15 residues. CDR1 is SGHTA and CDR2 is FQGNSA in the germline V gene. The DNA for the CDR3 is TGTGCCAGCAGCTTAAGTTCCTCGGGAGGGATTGAGCAGTTCTTC. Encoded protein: CASSLSSSGGIEQFF.